This is a list of T cell receptor beta chains from one sample in a study of blood T cell repertoires in COVID-19. Some clones are missing from TCRdb's copy, which holds only in-frame ones; the method was immunoSEQ multiplex PCR. The profile covers about 64,000 clones, with around 84% appearing a single time and more than 2.5% taken by the ten largest. Material: peripheral blood. The receptors were gathered from a middle-aged man with active COVID-19. The CDR3 runs from the conserved cysteine through the conserved F or W. A D gene is named only where the DNA matches it firmly. Clone size is given for some rows only: seen once, a few or many times, or a class if the clone is expanded.

.,TRBJ1-3,.,TRBV19,CASSPAGGRSGNTIYF,TGTGCCAGTAGTCCTGCGGGGGGCCGCTCTGGAAACACCATATATTTT
.,TRBJ1-1,.,TRBV5-6,CASSRQGGTEAFF,TGTGCCAGCAGCCGCCAGGGAGGCACTGAAGCTTTCTTT
.,TRBJ2-2,TRBD1,TRBV7-7,CASSSNRGTGELFF,TGTGCTAGCAGCTCAAACAGGGGAACCGGGGAGCTGTTTTTT
.,TRBJ2-7,TRBD2,TRBV6-6,CASKRLAGDGEQYF,TGTGCCAGCAAAAGACTAGCGGGAGATGGGGAGCAGTACTTC
.,TRBJ2-5,TRBD2,TRBV5-6,CASSWQLAGEGETQYF,TGTGCCAGCAGCTGGCAACTAGCGGGAGAAGGTGAGACCCAGTACTTC
.,TRBJ2-1,TRBD2,TRBV19,CASSPPGTSGRAREQFF,TGTGCCAGTAGTCCTCCCGGGACTAGCGGGAGGGCCCGTGAGCAGTTCTTC
few,TRBJ1-1,.,TRBV9,CASSVGQPNTEAFF,TGTGCCAGCAGCGTCGGACAGCCGAACACTGAAGCTTTCTTT
.,TRBJ2-1,TRBD2,TRBV5-1,CASSLSRTSAFYNEQFF,TGCGCCAGCAGCTTGTCTCGGACTAGCGCTTTTTACAATGAGCAGTTCTTC
.,TRBJ2-7,TRBD1,TRBV18,CASSLQGQGAYEQYF,TGTGCCAGCTCACTACAGGGACAGGGGGCGTACGAGCAGTACTTC
once,TRBJ1-3,.,TRBV28,CASSLVAPSGNTIYF,TGTGCCAGCAGTTTGGTGGCTCCAAGTGGAAACACCATATATTTT
.,TRBJ2-7,.,TRBV9,CASSVSVVSYEQYF,TGTGCCAGCAGCGTAAGCGTAGTCTCCTACGAGCAGTACTTC
.,TRBJ2-2,TRBD2,TRBV7-6,CASSNSGRSGELFF,TGTGCCAGCAGCAATAGCGGGAGGTCCGGGGAGCTGTTTTTT
.,TRBJ1-5,.,TRBV11-2,CASSTGGKGSGQPQHF,TGTGCCAGCAGCACGGGGGGTAAAGGTTCTGGTCAGCCCCAGCATTTT
once,TRBJ1-6,TRBD1,TRBV27,CASSARPNRGGSYNSPLHF,TGTGCCAGCAGTGCCCGACCCAACAGGGGGGGTTCCTATAATTCACCCCTCCACTTT
once,TRBJ2-1,TRBD1,TRBV29-1,CSGTGTGPLNEQFF,TGCAGCGGGACCGGGACAGGGCCTCTCAATGAGCAGTTCTTC
.,TRBJ2-1,.,TRBV14,CASSQQGKYEQFF,TGTGCCAGCAGCCAACAGGGAAAATATGAGCAGTTCTTC
.,TRBJ2-7,TRBD2,TRBV10-1,CASSQTSGYEQYF,TGCGCCAGCAGTCAGACTAGCGGCTACGAGCAGTACTTC
.,TRBJ2-5,TRBD2,TRBV7-3,CASSPSGLAGGETQYF,TGTGCCAGCAGCCCATCAGGACTAGCGGGAGGAGAGACCCAGTACTTC
.,TRBJ2-3,TRBD2,TRBV7-8,CASSLVSGGVDTQYF,TGTGCCAGCAGCTTAGTTAGCGGGGGCGTAGATACGCAGTATTTT
.,TRBJ2-3,.,TRBV19,CASSPGHTDTQYF,TGTGCCAGTAGTCCCGGACACACAGATACGCAGTATTTT
.,TRBJ2-3,TRBD2,TRBV25-1,CASSLSGYTDTQYF,TGTGCCAGCAGTCTTAGCGGGTACACAGATACGCAGTATTTT
once,TRBJ2-1,TRBD2,TRBV5-8,CASSRGLLAGVNNEQFF,TGTGCCAGCAGCCGCGGCTTACTAGCGGGGGTTAACAATGAGCAGTTCTTC
medium-sized,TRBJ1-2,.,TRBV2,CASSGVGQYYGYTF,TGTGCCAGCAGTGGTGTCGGACAGTACTATGGCTACACCTTC
.,TRBJ1-2,.,TRBV9,CASSVDGRPGANYGYTF,TGTGCCAGCAGCGTAGATGGAAGGCCGGGGGCTAACTATGGCTACACCTTC
.,TRBJ2-7,.,TRBV18,CASSPRTPAYEQYF,TGTGCCAGCTCACCAAGGACTCCTGCCTACGAGCAGTACTTC
.,TRBJ1-1,.,TRBV6-5,CASWQAEAFF,TGTGCCAGCTGGCAGGCTGAAGCTTTCTTT
.,TRBJ2-3,.,TRBV7-9,CASRRLNWDTQYF,TGTGCCAGCAGGCGGCTCAACTGGGATACGCAGTATTTT
.,TRBJ2-7,.,TRBV6-5,CASSYRGRGKAREQYF,TGTGCCAGCAGTTACCGAGGAAGGGGAAAGGCCCGCGAGCAGTACTTC
.,TRBJ2-3,TRBD2,TRBV6-1,CASSEASGGDTQYF,TGTGCCAGCAGTGAGGCTAGCGGGGGAGATACGCAGTATTTT
.,TRBJ1-4,.,TRBV7-2,CASSLGRGVEKLFF,TGTGCCAGCAGCCTGGGCAGGGGAGTGGAAAAACTGTTTTTT
.,TRBJ2-5,.,TRBV25-1,CASSALGRETQYF,TGTGCCAGCAGCGCCCTAGGTCGGGAGACCCAGTACTTC
.,TRBJ2-3,TRBD2,TRBV4-1,CASSHLLAGAGDTQYF,TGCGCCAGCAGCCATCTACTAGCGGGGGCCGGAGATACGCAGTATTTT
.,TRBJ2-3,.,TRBV7-2,CASSLQSGGTDTQYF,TGTGCCAGCAGCTTACAGTCGGGGGGCACAGATACGCAGTATTTT
.,TRBJ2-5,TRBD1,TRBV19,CATLDLGGAGETQYF,TGTGCCACCCTGGATCTAGGGGGCGCTGGGGAGACCCAGTACTTC
.,TRBJ1-3,TRBD1,TRBV3-1/TRBV3-2,CASSFSRGRTIYF,TGTGCCAGCAGCTTTTCGAGGGGGCGGACCATATATTTT
.,TRBJ2-7,TRBD1,TRBV7-9,CASSPRPGQGAYEQYF,TGTGCCAGCAGCCCCAGACCGGGACAGGGGGCGTACGAGCAGTACTTC
.,TRBJ1-6,.,TRBV6-1,CASSEVEGGSPLHF,TGTGCCAGCAGTGAAGTCGAAGGAGGTTCACCCCTCCACTTT
.,TRBJ2-3,TRBD1,TRBV3-1/TRBV3-2,CASSHPLKGQGEDTQYF,TGTGCCAGCAGCCATCCCCTAAAGGGGCAGGGGGAAGATACGCAGTATTTT
.,TRBJ2-5,TRBD2,TRBV6-5,CASSLLAGPETQYF,TGTGCCAGCAGCCTTCTAGCGGGGCCAGAGACCCAGTACTTC
.,TRBJ2-5,TRBD1,TRBV6-5,CASSRTGTETQYF,TGTGCCAGCAGTCGGACAGGGACCGAGACCCAGTACTTC
.,TRBJ2-7,TRBD1,TRBV27,CASEQGVGHEQYF,TGTGCCAGCGAACAGGGGGTTGGCCACGAGCAGTACTTC
.,TRBJ2-5,TRBD2,TRBV9,CASSLTPGGGGETQYF,TGTGCCAGCAGCCTCACCCCCGGGGGCGGGGGGGAGACCCAGTACTTC
.,TRBJ1-4,.,TRBV5-1,CASSLAGVTAGKLFF,TGCGCCAGCAGCTTGGCCGGGGTAACAGCCGGAAAACTGTTTTTT
.,TRBJ2-3,.,TRBV19,CASSGQSADTQYF,TGTGCCAGTAGTGGTCAGAGCGCAGATACGCAGTATTTT
few,TRBJ2-2,TRBD1,TRBV5-6,CASSLVQGDTGELFF,TGTGCCAGCAGCTTGGTACAGGGGGACACCGGGGAGCTGTTTTTT